Shown below are 5 T cell receptor beta chains from a single sample sequenced in a study of blood T cell repertoires in COVID-19. Using immunoSEQ multiplex PCR, the repertoire was profiled, and TCRdb retains in-frame clones only, with some absent. The sample includes 120,000 or so clones, about three quarters seen only once; the top ten take 0.86%. The sample taken for sequencing was peripheral blood. The source is a human donor with acute or convalescent COVID-19. The donor label of this sample is uncertain.

The chain is built from TRBV19 and TRBJ1-6; D is uncertain. The V end lost 1 base, the J end lost 5 bases, and 18 bases lay between the germline ends. Looked up from germline, CDR1 is LNHDA and CDR2 is SQIVND (reference sequence). The CDR3 has 18 amino acids. CDR3 sequence reads: CASSIGLGGQIDNSPLHF. The CDR3 DNA follows: TGTGCCAGTAGTATAGGGCTCGGAGGGCAAATCGATAATTCACCCCTCCACTTT.

This clone showed up just a few times. This sequence joins TRBV5-1 and TRBJ1-6; D not resolved. Trimming left V 2 bases short and J 7 bases short, with 13 bases between. The V gene's germline CDR1 is SGHRS and CDR2 YFSETQ. The CDR3 totals 15 residues. The CDR3 region is CASSFSGIPNSPLHF. Here the CDR3 DNA reads TGCGCCAGCAGCTTTTCCGGGATCCCAAATTCACCCCTCCACTTT.

The chain has TRBV5-1 and TRBJ2-1, with TRBD1 matching over 9 bases. V was clipped by 6 bases and J by 3 bases; unmatched bases: 4. CDR3 length: 14 residues. Germline CDR1 SGHRS, CDR2 YFSETQ. CDR3 sequence (DNA): TGCGCCAGCACGGGGACAGGGTTCTACAATGAGCAGTTCTTC. Its protein product is CASTGTGFYNEQFF. The full variable domain, in which reference TRBV5-1 and TRBJ2-1 provide the parts outside the CDR3, is KAGVTQTPRYLIKTRGQQVTLSCSPISGHRSVSWYQQTPGQGLQFLFEYFSETQRNKGNFPGRFSGRQFSNSRSEMNVSTLELGDSALYLCASTGTGFYNEQFFGPGTRLTVL.

This clone has only a few counts. This chain links TRBV12-3 or TRBV12-4 with TRBJ2-1, with D hard to call. The ends were cut back, 3 bases at V and 4 bases at J, with 7 bases in the middle. The length of the CDR3 is 13 residues. In DNA form, the CDR3 reads TGTGCCAGCAGTTTGTATTCTTACAATGAGCAGTTCTTC. It is translated as CASSLYSYNEQFF.

The V and J genes are TRBV3-1 (or the pseudogene TRBV3-2) and TRBJ2-5, with D possibly being TRBD2 (5 bases). Per germline, CDR1 LGHDT and CDR2 YNNKEL (reference sequence). Deletions cut 4 bases from V and 1 base from J, with 16 bases between. The CDR3 extends over 16 amino acids. Written as DNA, the CDR3 is TGTGCCAGCAGCCTGTATAGTAGCGCGTCCCAAGAGACCCAGTACTTC. This codes for CASSLYSSASQETQYF.